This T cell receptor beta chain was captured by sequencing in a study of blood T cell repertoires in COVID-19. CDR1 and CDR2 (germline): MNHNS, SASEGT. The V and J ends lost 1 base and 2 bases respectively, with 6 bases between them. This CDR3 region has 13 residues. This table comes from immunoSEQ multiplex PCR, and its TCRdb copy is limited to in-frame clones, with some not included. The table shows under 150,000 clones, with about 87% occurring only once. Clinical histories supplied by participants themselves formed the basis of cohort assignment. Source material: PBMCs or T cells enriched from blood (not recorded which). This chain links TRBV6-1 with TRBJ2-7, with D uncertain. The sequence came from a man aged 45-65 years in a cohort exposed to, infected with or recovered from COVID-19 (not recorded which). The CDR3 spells CASSEGVTYEQYF. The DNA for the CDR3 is TGTGCCAGCAGTGAAGGAGTGACCTACGAGCAGTACTTC.